This T cell receptor beta chain was sequenced for a study of preoperative IRX-2 immunotherapy in early breast cancer. This CDR3 has 15 amino acids. Germline V CDR1 and CDR2: SGHTS, YDEGEE. V gave up 3 bases and J gave up 1 base; unmatched junction bases: 4. Regarding treatment: preoperative locoregional IRX-2 cytokine immunotherapy. Patients received preoperative, locoregional IRX-2 cytokine immunotherapy in a phase Ib study. Profiled with immunoSEQ multiplex PCR; TCRdb holds only in-frame clones, not every one. The table lists 35,000 to 55,000 clones, roughly 95% of them singletons. This chain connects TRBV5-8 to TRBJ1-5, with 7 bases matching TRBD1. The sample consisted of tumor tissue, taken after IRX-2 immunotherapy. The sequence came from a human donor with breast cancer. This chain's CDR3 is CASSWGTVSNQPQHF. In DNA form, the CDR3 reads TGTGCCAGCAGCTGGGGGACAGTCAGCAATCAGCCCCAGCATTTT.